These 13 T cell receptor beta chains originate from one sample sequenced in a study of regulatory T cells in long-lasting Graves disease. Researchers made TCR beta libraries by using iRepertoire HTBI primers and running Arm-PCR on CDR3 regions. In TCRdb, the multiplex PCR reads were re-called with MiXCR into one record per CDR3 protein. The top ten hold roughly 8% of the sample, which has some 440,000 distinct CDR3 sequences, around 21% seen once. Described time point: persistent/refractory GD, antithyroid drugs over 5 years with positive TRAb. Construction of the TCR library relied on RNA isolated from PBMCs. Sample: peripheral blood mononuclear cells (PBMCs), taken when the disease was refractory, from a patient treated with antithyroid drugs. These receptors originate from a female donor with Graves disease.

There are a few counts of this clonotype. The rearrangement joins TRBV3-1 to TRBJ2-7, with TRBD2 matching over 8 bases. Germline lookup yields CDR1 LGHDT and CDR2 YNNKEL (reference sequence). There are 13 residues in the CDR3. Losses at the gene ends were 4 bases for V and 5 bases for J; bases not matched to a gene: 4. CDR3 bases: TGTGCCAGCAGCCCCGGGGGGGGCAACGAGCAGTACTTC. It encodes CASSPGGGNEQYF.

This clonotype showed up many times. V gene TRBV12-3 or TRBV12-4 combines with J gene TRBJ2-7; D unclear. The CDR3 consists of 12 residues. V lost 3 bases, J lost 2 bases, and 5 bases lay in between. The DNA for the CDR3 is TGTGCCAGCAGTTTTTATACCTACGAGCAGTACTTC. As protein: CASSFYTYEQYF.

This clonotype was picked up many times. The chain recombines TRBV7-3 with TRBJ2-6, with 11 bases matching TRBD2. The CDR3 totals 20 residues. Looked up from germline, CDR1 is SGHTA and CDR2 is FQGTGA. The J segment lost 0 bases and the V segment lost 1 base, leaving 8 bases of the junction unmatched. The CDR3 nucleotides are TGTGCCAGCAGCTTAATTCTAGCGGGAGGTTCCTTCTCTGGGGCCAACGTCCTGACTTTC. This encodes CASSLILAGGSFSGANVLTF.

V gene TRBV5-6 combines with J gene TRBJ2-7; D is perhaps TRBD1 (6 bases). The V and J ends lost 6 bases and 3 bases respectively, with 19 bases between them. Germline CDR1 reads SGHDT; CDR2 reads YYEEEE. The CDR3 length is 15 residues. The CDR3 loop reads CASTLGMSGHYEQYF. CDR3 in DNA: TGTGCCAGCACCCTTGGCATGTCGGGACACTACGAGCAGTACTTC. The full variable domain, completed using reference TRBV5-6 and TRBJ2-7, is DAGVTQSPTHLIKTRGQQVTLRCSPKSGHDTVSWYQQALGQGPQFIFQYYEEEERQRGNFPDRFSGHQFPNYSSELNVNALLLGDSALYLCASTLGMSGHYEQYFGPGTRLTVT.

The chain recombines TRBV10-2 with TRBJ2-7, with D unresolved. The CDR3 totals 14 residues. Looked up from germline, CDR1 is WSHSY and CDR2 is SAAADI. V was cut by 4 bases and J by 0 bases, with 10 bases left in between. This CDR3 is CASSGRHGSYEQYF. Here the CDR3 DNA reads TGCGCCAGCAGTGGTAGGCACGGCTCCTACGAGCAGTACTTC.

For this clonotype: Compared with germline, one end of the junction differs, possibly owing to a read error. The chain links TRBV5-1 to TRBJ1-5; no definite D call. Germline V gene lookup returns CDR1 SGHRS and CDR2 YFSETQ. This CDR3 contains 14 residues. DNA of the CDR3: TGTGCCAGCAGCTTGTTCCTTAGCAATCAGCCCCAGCATTTT. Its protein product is CASSLFLSNQPQHF.

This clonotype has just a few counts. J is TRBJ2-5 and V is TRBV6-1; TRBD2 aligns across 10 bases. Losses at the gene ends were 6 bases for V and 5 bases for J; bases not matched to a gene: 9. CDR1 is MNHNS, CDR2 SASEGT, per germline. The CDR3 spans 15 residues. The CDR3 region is CASSAIAGGLETQYF. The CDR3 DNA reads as TGTGCCAGCAGCGCAATAGCGGGAGGTCTGGAGACCCAGTACTTC.

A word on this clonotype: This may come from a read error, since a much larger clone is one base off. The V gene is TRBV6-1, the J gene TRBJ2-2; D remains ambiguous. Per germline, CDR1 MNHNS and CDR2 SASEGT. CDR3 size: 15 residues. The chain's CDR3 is CASSEVWSNTVELFF. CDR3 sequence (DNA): TGTGCCAGCAGTGAAGTTTGGTCAAATACCGTGGAGCTGTTTTTT.

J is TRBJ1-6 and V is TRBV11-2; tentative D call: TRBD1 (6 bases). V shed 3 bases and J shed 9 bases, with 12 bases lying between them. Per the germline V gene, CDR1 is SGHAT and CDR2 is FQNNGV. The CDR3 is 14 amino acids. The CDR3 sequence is CASSLAQGGSPLHF. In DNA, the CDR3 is TGTGCCAGCAGCTTGGCACAGGGAGGTTCACCCCTCCACTTT.

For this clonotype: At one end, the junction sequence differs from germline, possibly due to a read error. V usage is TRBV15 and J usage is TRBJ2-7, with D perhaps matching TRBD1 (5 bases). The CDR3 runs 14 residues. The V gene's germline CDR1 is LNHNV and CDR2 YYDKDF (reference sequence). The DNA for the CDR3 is TGTGCCACCAGCCGAGACAGCCCTGAGTACGAGCAGTACTTC. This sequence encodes CATSRDSPEYEQYF.

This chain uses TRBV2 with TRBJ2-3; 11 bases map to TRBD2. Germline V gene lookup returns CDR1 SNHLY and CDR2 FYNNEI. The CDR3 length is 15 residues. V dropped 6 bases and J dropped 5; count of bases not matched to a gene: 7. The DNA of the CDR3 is TGTGCCAGCAGGGATAGCGGGAGGGCCGTAGATACGCAGTATTTT. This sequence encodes CASRDSGRAVDTQYF. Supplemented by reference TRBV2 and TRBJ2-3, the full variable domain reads EPEVTQTPSHQVTQMGQEVILRCVPISNHLYFYWYRQILGQKVEFLVSFYNNEISEKSEIFDDQFSVERPDGSNFTLKIRSTKLEDSAMYFCASRDSGRAVDTQYFGPGTRLTVL.

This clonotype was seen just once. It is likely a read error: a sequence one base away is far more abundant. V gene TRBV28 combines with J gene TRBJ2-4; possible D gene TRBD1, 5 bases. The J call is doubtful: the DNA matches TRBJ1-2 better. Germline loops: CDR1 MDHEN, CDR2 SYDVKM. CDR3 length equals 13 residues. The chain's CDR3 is CASRTTEAYGYTF. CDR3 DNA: TGTGCCAGCAGAACGACAGAGGCCTATGGCTACACCTTC.

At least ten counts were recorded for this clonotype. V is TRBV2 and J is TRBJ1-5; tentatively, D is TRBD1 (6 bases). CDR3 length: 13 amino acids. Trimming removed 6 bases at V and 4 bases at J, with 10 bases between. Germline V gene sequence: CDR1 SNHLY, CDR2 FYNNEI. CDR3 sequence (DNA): TGTGCCAGCAGCGCGGACAGAAATCAGCCCCAGCATTTT. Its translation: CASSADRNQPQHF. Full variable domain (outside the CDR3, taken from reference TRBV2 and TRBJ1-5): EPEVTQTPSHQVTQMGQEVILRCVPISNHLYFYWYRQILGQKVEFLVSFYNNEISEKSEIFDDQFSVERPDGSNFTLKIRSTKLEDSAMYFCASSADRNQPQHFGDGTRLSIL.